The 22 T cell receptor beta chains below were found in one sample sequenced in a study of a mutant IDH1 vaccine in newly diagnosed glioma. Time point described: week 23, last vaccination. Doses comprised 300 ug of mutant IDH1 20-mer peptide each, plus topical imiquimod. The antigens for these receptors are not known. Produced via immunoSEQ multiplex PCR; TCRdb's table is partial and in-frame only. Among tens of thousands of clones listed, about 75% were seen once. Sequencing was performed on PBMCs, taken from a glioma patient whose treatment included an IDH1 peptide vaccine. Receptors were obtained from a man aged 45-65 years with glioma.

The chain uses TRBV7-9 and TRBJ1-1; D is undetermined. The CDR3 is 10 amino acids. Per the germline V gene, CDR1 is SEHNR and CDR2 is FQNEAQ (reference sequence). V was shortened by 6 bases and J by 5 bases, with 4 bases between the two germline ends. CDR3 protein: CASSGTEAFF. CDR3 DNA sequence: TGTGCCAGCAGTGGAACTGAAGCTTTCTTT.

V and J are TRBV7-2 and TRBJ2-3; 11 bases agree with TRBD2. With V trimmed by 5 bases and J by 6 bases, 7 bases remained unmatched. The length of the CDR3 is 15 residues. Germline V lookup: CDR1 SGHTA, CDR2 FQGNSA. The CDR3 bases are TGTGCCAGCAGCCTCTATAGCGGGGGGGCCGATACGCAGTATTTT. Its translation is CASSLYSGGADTQYF. The variable domain in full, with the rest retrieved from reference TRBV7-2 and TRBJ2-3, is GAGVSQSPSNKVTEKGKDVELRCDPISGHTALYWYRQSLGQGLEFLIYFQGNSAPDKSGLPSDRFSAERTGGSVSTLTIQRTQQEDSAVYLCASSLYSGGADTQYFGPGTRLTVL.

The rearrangement uses TRBV5-8 and TRBJ1-2; no definite D call. The CDR3 is 14 residues long. Per the germline V gene, CDR1 is SGHTS and CDR2 is YDEGEE. Trimming took 0 bases from V and 2 from J, leaving 8 bases between them. The CDR3 protein is CASSLDHRNYGYTF. The CDR3 bases are TGTGCCAGCAGCTTGGATCACAGAAACTATGGCTACACCTTC.

The rearrangement uses TRBV30 and TRBJ2-5, with D perhaps TRBD1 (5 bases). The length of the CDR3 is 13 residues. Germline V gene lookup returns CDR1 GTSNPN and CDR2 SVGIG (reference sequence). The V end lost 1 base, the J end lost 1 base, and 7 bases lay between the germline ends. CDR3 sequence reads: CAWSGQTQETQYF. The CDR3 DNA is TGTGCCTGGAGTGGACAGACCCAAGAGACCCAGTACTTC.

V usage is TRBV2 and J usage is TRBJ1-5; the D is unclear. Germline V lookup: CDR1 SNHLY, CDR2 FYNNEI. The CDR3 sequence is 14 residues long. The V end was cut by 6 bases, the J end by 3 bases, with 12 bases between. The CDR3 loop reads CASRLGSLNQPQHF. CDR3 in DNA: TGTGCCAGCAGATTGGGATCCCTCAATCAGCCCCAGCATTTT.

V is TRBV7-2 and J is TRBJ2-1; D may be TRBD2 (7 bases). The CDR3 has 15 residues. The germline CDR1 and CDR2 sequences are SGHTA and FQGNSA. Deletions cut 5 bases from V and 7 bases from J, with 18 bases between. CDR3 sequence (DNA): TGTGCCAGCAGCCGTGGGGGGGGCCGTGGGAATGAGCAGTTCTTC. Translating it yields CASSRGGGRGNEQFF.

This clone has just one count. The chain joins TRBV6-5 to TRBJ1-2; no firm D call. Per germline, CDR1 MNHEY and CDR2 SVGAGI. Trimming left V 4 bases short and J 4 bases short, with 10 bases between. The CDR3 consists of 13 residues. CDR3 nucleotides: TGTGCCAGCAGTTCCCCCAACAGCTATGGCTACACCTTC. Amino acid sequence: CASSSPNSYGYTF.

The rearrangement links TRBV9 to TRBJ1-2, with 12 bases that match TRBD1. Looked up from germline, CDR1 is SGDLS and CDR2 is YYNGEE. V lost 0 bases to trimming and J lost 9 bases; unmatched junction nucleotides: 6. The CDR3 is 15 amino acids. The CDR3 spells CASSVVSGQGARYTF. Written as DNA, the CDR3 is TGTGCCAGCAGCGTAGTCTCGGGACAGGGGGCTCGCTACACCTTC.

V and J are TRBV7-9 and TRBJ1-4; D call uncertain. The V gene's germline CDR1 is SEHNR and CDR2 FQNEAQ (reference sequence). V gave up 3 bases and J gave up 3 bases, with 14 bases separating them. The CDR3 totals 16 residues. The CDR3 DNA is TGTGCCAGCAGCTTTTCCCGACCCCTATCTAATGAAAAACTGTTTTTT. This codes for CASSFSRPLSNEKLFF.

This clone was seen only once. The chain is built from TRBV29-1 and TRBJ1-5; 10 bases match TRBD1. Germline CDR1 reads SQVTM; CDR2 reads ANQGSEA. The CDR3 length is 14 residues. J gave up 3 bases and V 6 bases, and 5 bases lay outside the gene matches. CDR3 residues: CSVQTGGNNQPQHF. CDR3 in DNA: TGCAGCGTCCAGACAGGGGGCAACAATCAGCCCCAGCATTTT.

This chain joins TRBV5-4 and TRBJ1-2; TRBD1 might be the D (5 bases). Germline V gene lookup returns CDR1 SGHNT and CDR2 YYREEE (reference sequence). CDR3 size: 14 residues. V was trimmed by 2 bases and J by 0 bases, leaving 8 bases between them. CDR3 bases: TGTGCCAGCAGCTTACAGGCTTCTAACTATGGCTACACCTTC. Translating gives CASSLQASNYGYTF.

The V gene is TRBV15, the J gene TRBJ1-5; no clear D gene. Germline CDR1 and CDR2: LNHNV and YYDKDF (reference sequence). The V gene lost 4 bases and the J gene lost 0 bases, with 1 base spanning the gap. This CDR3 comprises 12 residues. CDR3 DNA: TGTGCCACCAGCAATAGCAATCAGCCCCAGCATTTT. Protein: CATSNSNQPQHF.

On this clone: One base away lies a much larger clone, so this may be a sequencing read error. This specimen includes other DNA sequences encoding the same CDR3. The chain has TRBV19 and TRBJ2-7, with TRBD2 as a possible D gene (6 bases). The CDR3 consists of 13 residues. Germline V gene lookup returns CDR1 LNHDA and CDR2 SQIVND (reference sequence). CDR3 sequence: CASSLEEGNEQYF. In DNA form, the CDR3 reads TGTGCCAGTAGTCTAGAGGAGGGAAACGAGCAGTACTTT.

The chain couples TRBV27 to TRBJ2-3; 12 nucleotides align to TRBD2. V trimming: 3 bases; J trimming: 2 bases; junction bases outside the gene matches: 6. The CDR3 covers 17 residues. Germline V lookup: CDR1 MNHEY, CDR2 SMNVEV (reference sequence). The CDR3 is CASSFLGLAGPTDTQYF. CDR3 sequence (DNA): TGTGCCAGCAGTTTTCTCGGACTAGCGGGACCCACAGATACGCAGTATTTT.

The sample holds one count of this clone. CDR3 in amino acids: CASSQDRGPNTEAFF. The CDR3, as DNA: TGCGCCAGCAGCCAAGACAGGGGTCCTAACACTGAAGCTTTCTTT. The chain is built from TRBV4-3 and TRBJ1-1, with D possibly TRBD1 on 6 matching bases. The CDR3 consists of 15 residues. Germline assignment: CDR1 LGHNA and CDR2 YSLEER. Trimming pared 0 bases from V and 2 bases from J, leaving 10 bases between.

This clone came up once. DNA for the CDR3: TGTGCCATCAGTGACGGTGGGGGGAACTCCTACGAGCAGTACTTC. Translating it yields CAISDGGGNSYEQYF. The chain combines TRBV10-3 with TRBJ2-7, with D possibly TRBD2 on 6 matching bases. Trimming removed 3 bases from V and 0 bases from J, with 12 bases in between. This CDR3 spans 15 amino acids. In germline, CDR1 is ENHRY, CDR2 SYGVKD.

In DNA form, the CDR3 reads TGTGCTAGTGTAGACGAGCAGTACTTC. Translation: CASVDEQYF. The rearrangement uses TRBV12-5 and TRBJ2-7; unclear D gene. This CDR3 contains 9 residues. In germline, CDR1 is LGHNT, CDR2 FRNRAP. Deletions cut 7 bases from V and 5 bases from J, with 3 bases between.

V usage is TRBV6-1 and J usage is TRBJ2-7, with no clear D. V was cut by 8 bases and J by 6 bases, with 11 bases left in between. The CDR3 sequence is 11 residues long. Germline V gene sequence: CDR1 MNHNS, CDR2 SASEGT. Here the CDR3 reads CASARTVEQYF. CDR3 DNA sequence: TGTGCCAGCGCCCGGACGGTCGAGCAGTACTTC.

This chain uses TRBV7-6 with TRBJ1-4; D gene unclear. The CDR3 sequence is 15 residues long. V gave up 3 bases and J gave up 5 bases, with 13 bases separating them. Germline V gives CDR1 SGHVS, CDR2 FNYEAQ. The CDR3 bases are TGTGCCAGCAGCTTGCTACCGACTGGGAATGAAAAACTGTTTTTT. This translates into CASSLLPTGNEKLFF.

Remarks on this clone: A junction boundary mismatches the germline segment, possibly from a read error. The chain recombines TRBV7-7 with TRBJ2-7; 8 nucleotides agree with TRBD1. The CDR3 extends over 14 amino acids. The V gene's germline CDR1 is SSHAT and CDR2 FNYEAQ (reference sequence). For the CDR3, the DNA is TGTGCTAGCAGCCCTGACAGGGGCGAAGGAAAGCAGTACTTC. Protein: CASSPDRGEGKQYF.

The rearrangement links TRBV30 to TRBJ2-2; D may be TRBD1 (7 bases). The CDR3 runs 15 residues. The V end lost 5 bases, the J end lost 5 bases, and 18 bases lay between the germline ends. Germline assignment: CDR1 GTSNPN and CDR2 SVGIG (reference sequence). The CDR3 nucleotides are TGTGCCTGGGGCCCCAGGGGGGCGAGGACCGGGGAGCTGTTTTTT. Protein: CAWGPRGARTGELFF. Together with reference TRBV30 and TRBJ2-2, the CDR3 gives the full variable domain: SQTIHQWPATLVQPVGSPLSLECTVEGTSNPNLYWYRQAAGRGLQLLFYSVGIGQISSEVPQNLSASRPQDRQFILSSKKLLLSDSGFYLCAWGPRGARTGELFFGEGSRLTVL.

The chain carries TRBV4-3 and TRBJ2-3; D is undetermined. Germline values: CDR1 LGHNA, CDR2 YSLEER. Trimming shortened V by 1 base and J by 0 bases, and 14 bases separated the two germline ends. This CDR3 has 17 amino acids. The CDR3 reads CASSQGTVGPSTDTQYF. CDR3 nucleotide sequence: TGCGCCAGCAGCCAAGGTACTGTCGGCCCTAGCACAGATACGCAGTATTTT.